This TCR beta chain was found in a study of blood T cell repertoires in COVID-19. On the study more broadly: Some COVID-19 samples were acute and others convalescent; all came from the United States, Italy and Spain. T cells, B-cell-depleted T cells, or PBMCs supplied cDNA or gDNA.

This clone has just a few counts. In the authors' methods: Nucleated cell number was recorded as an estimate derived from reference gene primer amplification. TCRdb's table, derived via immunoSEQ multiplex PCR, lists solely in-frame clones and lacks some. D and trimming were read from the DNA, whereas the V and J calls and clone size are those reported in that table. The profile shows 90,000 to 150,000 clones, around four fifths of them singletons. The CDR3 totals 16 residues. Germline-derived CDR1 and CDR2 are MNHEY and SMNVEV (reference sequence). The V segment lost 5 bases and the J segment 0 bases; nucleotides outside the gene matches: 7.

V is TRBV27 and J is TRBJ2-1; 7 positions match TRBD1. Material for sequencing was peripheral blood. The sequence was obtained from a human donor in a cohort sampled during active COVID-19. DNA of the CDR3: TGTGCCAGCAGTCCGCTGGACAGGAGCTCCTACAATGAGCAGTTCTTC. It yields the protein CASSPLDRSSYNEQFF.